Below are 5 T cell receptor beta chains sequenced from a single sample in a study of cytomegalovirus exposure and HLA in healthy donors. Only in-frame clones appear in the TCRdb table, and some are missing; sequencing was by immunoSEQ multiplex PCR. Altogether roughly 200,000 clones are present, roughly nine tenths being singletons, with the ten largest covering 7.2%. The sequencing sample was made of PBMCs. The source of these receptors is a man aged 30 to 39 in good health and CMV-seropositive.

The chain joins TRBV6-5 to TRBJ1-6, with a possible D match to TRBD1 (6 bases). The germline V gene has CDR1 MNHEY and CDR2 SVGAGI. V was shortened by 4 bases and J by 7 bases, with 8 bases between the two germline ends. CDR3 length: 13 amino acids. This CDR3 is CASSWDTNSPLHF. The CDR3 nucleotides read TGTGCCAGCAGTTGGGACACCAATTCACCCCTCCACTTT.

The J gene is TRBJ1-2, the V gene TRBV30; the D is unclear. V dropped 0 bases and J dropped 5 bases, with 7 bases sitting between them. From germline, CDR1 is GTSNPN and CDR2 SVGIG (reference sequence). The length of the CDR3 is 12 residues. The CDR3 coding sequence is TGTGCCTGGAGTGTACCCGGGTATGGCTACACCTTC. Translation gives CAWSVPGYGYTF.

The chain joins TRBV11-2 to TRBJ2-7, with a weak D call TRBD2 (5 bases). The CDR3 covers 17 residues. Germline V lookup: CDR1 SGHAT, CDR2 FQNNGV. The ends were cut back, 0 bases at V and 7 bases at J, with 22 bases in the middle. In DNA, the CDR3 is TGTGCCAGCAGCTTAGAACGTCTAAGAGCGGCCGGCGGGGAGCAGTACTTC. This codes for CASSLERLRAAGGEQYF.

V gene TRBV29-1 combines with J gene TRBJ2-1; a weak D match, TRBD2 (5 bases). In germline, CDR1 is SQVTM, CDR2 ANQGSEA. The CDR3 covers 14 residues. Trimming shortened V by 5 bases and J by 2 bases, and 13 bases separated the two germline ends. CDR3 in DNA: TGCAGCGTTTATGGGAGTATCACCTACAATGAGCAGTTCTTC. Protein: CSVYGSITYNEQFF.

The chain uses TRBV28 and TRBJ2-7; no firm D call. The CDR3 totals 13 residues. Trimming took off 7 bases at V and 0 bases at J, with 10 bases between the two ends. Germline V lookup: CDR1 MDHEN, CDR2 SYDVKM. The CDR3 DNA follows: TGTGCCAGCAAAGGAACGAGCTCCTACGAGCAGTACTTC. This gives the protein CASKGTSSYEQYF.